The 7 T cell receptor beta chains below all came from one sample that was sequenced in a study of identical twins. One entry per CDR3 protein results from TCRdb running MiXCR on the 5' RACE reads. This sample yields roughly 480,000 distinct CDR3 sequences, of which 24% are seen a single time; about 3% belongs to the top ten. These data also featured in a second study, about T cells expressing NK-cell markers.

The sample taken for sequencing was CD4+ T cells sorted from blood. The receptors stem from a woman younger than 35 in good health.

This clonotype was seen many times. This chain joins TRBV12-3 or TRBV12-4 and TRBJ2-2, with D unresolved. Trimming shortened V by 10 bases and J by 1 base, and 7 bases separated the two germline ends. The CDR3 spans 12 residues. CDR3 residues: CATGLNTGELFF. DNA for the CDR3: TGTGCCACCGGGTTGAACACCGGGGAGCTGTTTTTT.

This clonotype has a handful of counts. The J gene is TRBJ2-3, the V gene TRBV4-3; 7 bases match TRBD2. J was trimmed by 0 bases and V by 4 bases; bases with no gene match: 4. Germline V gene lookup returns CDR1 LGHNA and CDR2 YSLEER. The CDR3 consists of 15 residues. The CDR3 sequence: CASSRGLTSTDTQYF. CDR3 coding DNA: TGCGCCAGCAGCCGGGGACTAACTAGCACAGATACGCAGTATTTT.

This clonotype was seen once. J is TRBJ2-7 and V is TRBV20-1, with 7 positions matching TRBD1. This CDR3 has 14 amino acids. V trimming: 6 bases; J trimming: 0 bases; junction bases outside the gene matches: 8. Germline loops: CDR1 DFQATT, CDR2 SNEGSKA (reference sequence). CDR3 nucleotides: TGCAGTGCAACCGGGACAGCCACCTCCTACGAGCAGTACTTC. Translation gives CSATGTATSYEQYF.

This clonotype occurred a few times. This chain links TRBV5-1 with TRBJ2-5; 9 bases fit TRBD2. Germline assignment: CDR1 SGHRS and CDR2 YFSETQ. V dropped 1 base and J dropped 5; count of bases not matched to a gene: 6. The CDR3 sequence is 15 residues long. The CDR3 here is CASSLTTSGVETQYF. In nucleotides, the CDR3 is TGCGCCAGCAGCTTGACGACTAGCGGTGTGGAGACCCAGTACTTC.

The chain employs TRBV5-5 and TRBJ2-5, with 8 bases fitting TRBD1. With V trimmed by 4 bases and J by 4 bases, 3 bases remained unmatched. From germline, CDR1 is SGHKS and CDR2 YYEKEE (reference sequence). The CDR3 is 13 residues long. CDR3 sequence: CASSGDRGETQYF. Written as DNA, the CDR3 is TGTGCCAGCAGCGGTGACAGGGGAGAGACCCAGTACTTC.

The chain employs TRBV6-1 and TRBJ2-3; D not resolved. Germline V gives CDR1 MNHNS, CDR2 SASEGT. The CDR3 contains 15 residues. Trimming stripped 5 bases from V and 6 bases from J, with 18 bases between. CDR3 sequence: CASSRKKATGDTQYF. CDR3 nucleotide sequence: TGTGCCAGCAGTCGAAAAAAAGCGACCGGGGATACGCAGTATTTT.

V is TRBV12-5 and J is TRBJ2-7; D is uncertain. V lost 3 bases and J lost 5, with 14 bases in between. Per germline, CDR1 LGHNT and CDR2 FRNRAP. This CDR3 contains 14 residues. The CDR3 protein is CASGLGPGTDEQYF. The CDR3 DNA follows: TGTGCTAGTGGTTTAGGACCGGGTACCGACGAGCAGTACTTC.